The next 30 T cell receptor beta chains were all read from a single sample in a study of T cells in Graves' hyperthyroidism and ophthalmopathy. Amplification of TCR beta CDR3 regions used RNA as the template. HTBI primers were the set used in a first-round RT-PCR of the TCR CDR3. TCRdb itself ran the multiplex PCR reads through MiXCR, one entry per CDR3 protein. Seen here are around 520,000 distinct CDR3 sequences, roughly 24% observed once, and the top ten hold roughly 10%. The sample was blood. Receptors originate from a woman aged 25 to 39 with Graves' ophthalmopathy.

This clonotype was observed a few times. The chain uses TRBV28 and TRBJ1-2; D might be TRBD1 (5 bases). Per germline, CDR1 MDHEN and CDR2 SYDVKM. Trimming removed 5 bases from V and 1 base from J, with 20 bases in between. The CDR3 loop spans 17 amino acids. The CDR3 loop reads CASSPPLLGRRNYGYTF. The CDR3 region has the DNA TGTGCCAGCAGTCCGCCACTTTTGGGACGGCGTAACTATGGCTACACCTTC.

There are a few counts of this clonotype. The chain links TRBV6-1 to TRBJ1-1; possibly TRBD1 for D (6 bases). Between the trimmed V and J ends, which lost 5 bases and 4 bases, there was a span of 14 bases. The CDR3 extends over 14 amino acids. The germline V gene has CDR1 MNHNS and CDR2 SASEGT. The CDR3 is CASSRTGWGTEAFF. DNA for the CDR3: TGTGCCAGCAGTCGAACAGGGTGGGGCACTGAAGCTTTCTTT.

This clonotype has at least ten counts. The CDR3 DNA follows: TGTGCCAGCAGTTACTCGGGGACAGGGGGTAAAGAGCAGTACTTC. Translation: CASSYSGTGGKEQYF. The chain joins TRBV6-5 to TRBJ2-7, with TRBD1 matching 11 bases. The CDR3 has 15 residues. The V gene's germline CDR1 is MNHEY and CDR2 SVGAGI. Trimming at V came to 0 bases and at J to 7 bases, leaving 5 bases not matched to a gene.

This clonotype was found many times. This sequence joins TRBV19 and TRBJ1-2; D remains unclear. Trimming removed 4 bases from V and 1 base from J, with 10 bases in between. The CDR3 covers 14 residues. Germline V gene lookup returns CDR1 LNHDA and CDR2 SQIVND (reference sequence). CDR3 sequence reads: CASSTQTRNYGYTF. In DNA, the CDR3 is TGTGCCAGTAGTACTCAAACACGTAACTATGGCTACACCTTC. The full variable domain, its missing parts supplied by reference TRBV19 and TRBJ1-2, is DGGITQSPKYLFRKEGQNVTLSCEQNLNHDAMYWYRQDPGQGLRLIYYSQIVNDFQKGDIAEGYSVSREKKESFPLTVTSAQKNPTAFYLCASSTQTRNYGYTFGSGTRLTVV.

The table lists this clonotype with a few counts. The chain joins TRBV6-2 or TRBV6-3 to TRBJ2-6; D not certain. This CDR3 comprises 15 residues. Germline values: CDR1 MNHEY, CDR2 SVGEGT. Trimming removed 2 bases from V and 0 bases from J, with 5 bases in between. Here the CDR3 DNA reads TGTGCCAGCAGTTACGAAGCCTCTGGGGCCAACGTCCTGACTTTC. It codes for CASSYEASGANVLTF.

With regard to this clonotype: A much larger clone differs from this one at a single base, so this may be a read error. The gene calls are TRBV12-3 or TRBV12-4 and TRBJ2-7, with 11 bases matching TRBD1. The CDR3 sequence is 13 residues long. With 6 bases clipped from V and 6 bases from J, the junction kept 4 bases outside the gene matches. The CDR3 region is CASSHGTGGEQYF. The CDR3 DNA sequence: TGTGCCAGCAGCCACGGGACAGGGGGCGAGCAGTACTTC.

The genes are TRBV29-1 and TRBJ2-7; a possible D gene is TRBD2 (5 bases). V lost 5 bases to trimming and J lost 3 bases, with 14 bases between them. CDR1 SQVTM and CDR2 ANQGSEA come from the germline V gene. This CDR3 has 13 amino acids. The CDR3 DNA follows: TGCAGCGTTACAGAACTAGGCCTCTACGAGCAGTACTTC. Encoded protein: CSVTELGLYEQYF.

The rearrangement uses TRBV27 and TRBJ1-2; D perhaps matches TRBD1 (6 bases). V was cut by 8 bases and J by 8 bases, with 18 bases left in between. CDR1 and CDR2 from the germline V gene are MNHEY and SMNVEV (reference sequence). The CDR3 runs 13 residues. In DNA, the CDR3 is TGTGCCAGCTGGGGGGCAGGGCCGAGGGGCTACACCTTC. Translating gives CASWGAGPRGYTF.

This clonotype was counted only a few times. CDR3 DNA: TGTGCCAGCAGCTGGGACAGGGGGCGGGAAGCTTTCTTT. Encoded protein: CASSWDRGREAFF. The chain uses TRBV7-2 and TRBJ1-1, with 12 bases aligning to TRBD1. J was trimmed by 8 bases and V by 4 bases; bases with no gene match: 2. Germline loops: CDR1 SGHTA, CDR2 FQGNSA. The CDR3 is 13 residues long.

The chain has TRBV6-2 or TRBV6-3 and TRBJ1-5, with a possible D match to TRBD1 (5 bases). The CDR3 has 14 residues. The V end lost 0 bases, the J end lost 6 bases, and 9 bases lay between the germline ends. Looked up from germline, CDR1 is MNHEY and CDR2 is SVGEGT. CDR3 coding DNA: TGTGCCAGCAGTTACTCGACAGTTGTTCAGCCCCAGCATTTT. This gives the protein CASSYSTVVQPQHF.

The CDR3 is CASSFSESTEAFF. The CDR3 DNA is TGTGCCAGCAGCTTTTCCGAGAGCACTGAAGCTTTCTTT. The chain combines TRBV7-6 with TRBJ1-1; the D is unclear. The V end lost 3 bases, the J end lost 4 bases, and 9 bases lay between the germline ends. The CDR3 covers 13 residues. CDR1 and CDR2 (germline): SGHVS, FNYEAQ.

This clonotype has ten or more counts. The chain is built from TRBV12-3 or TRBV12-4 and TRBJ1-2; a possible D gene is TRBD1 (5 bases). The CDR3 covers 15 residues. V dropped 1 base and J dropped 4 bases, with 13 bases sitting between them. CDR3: CASSLGRVFAYGYTF. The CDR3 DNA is TGTGCCAGCAGTTTAGGCAGGGTTTTTGCCTATGGCTACACCTTC.

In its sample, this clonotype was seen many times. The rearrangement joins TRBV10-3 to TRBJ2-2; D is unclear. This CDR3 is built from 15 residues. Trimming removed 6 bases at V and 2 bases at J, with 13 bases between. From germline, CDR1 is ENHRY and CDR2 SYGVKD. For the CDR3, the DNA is TGTGCCATCAGCAGGATAGATATAAACACCGGGGAGCTGTTTTTT. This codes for CAISRIDINTGELFF.

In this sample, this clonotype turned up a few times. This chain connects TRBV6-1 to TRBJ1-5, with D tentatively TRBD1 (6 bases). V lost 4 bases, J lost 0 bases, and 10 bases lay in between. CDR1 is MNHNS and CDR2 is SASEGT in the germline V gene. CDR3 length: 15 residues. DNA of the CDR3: TGTGCCAGCAGTGCCCGGACAGTTAGCAATCAGCCCCAGCATTTT. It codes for CASSARTVSNQPQHF.

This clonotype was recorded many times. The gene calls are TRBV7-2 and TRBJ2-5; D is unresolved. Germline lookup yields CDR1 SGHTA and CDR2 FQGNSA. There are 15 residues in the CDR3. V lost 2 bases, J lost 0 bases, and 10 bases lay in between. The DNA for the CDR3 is TGTGCCAGCAGCTTATTGCTGCGCAACCAAGAGACCCAGTACTTC. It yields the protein CASSLLLRNQETQYF.

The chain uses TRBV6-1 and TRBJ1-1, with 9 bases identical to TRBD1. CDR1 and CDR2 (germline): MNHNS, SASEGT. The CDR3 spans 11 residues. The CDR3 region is CKTGGLTEAFF. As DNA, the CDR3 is TGTAAGACAGGGGGTCTCACTGAAGCTTTCTTT.

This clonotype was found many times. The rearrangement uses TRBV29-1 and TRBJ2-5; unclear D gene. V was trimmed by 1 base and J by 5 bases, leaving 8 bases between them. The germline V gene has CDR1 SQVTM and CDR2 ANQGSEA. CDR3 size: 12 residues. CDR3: CSVEALEETQYF. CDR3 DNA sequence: TGCAGCGTTGAAGCCCTAGAGGAGACCCAGTACTTC.

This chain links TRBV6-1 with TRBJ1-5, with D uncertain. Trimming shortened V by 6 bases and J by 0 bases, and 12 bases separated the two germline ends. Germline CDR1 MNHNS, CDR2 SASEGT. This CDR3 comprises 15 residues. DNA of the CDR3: TGTGCCAGCAGCCTTAACACCGATAGCAATCAGCCCCAGCATTTT. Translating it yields CASSLNTDSNQPQHF.

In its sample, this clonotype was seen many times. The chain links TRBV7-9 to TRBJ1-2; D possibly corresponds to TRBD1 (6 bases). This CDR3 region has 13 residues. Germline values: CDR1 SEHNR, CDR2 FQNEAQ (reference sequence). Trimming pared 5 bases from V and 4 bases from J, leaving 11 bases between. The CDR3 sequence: CASSHGQFYGYTF. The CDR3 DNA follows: TGTGCCAGCAGCCATGGACAGTTCTATGGCTACACCTTC.

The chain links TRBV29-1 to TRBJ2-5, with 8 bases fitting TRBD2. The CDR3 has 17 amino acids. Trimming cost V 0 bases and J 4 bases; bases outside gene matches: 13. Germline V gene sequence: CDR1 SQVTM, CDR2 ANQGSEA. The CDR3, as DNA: TGCAGCGTTGAAGACCCGCGGGGCGGGGGGCCCCCAGAGACCCAGTACTTC. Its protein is CSVEDPRGGGPPETQYF.

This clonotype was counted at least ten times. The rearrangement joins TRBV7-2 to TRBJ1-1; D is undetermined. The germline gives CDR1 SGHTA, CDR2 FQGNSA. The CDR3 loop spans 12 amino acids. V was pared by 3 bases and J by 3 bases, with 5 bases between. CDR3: CASSFIDTEAFF. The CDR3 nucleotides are TGTGCCAGCAGCTTTATCGACACTGAAGCTTTCTTT.

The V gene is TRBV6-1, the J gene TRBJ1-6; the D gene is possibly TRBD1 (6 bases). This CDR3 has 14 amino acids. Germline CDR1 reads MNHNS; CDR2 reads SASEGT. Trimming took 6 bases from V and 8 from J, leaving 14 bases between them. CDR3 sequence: CASSRGRLDSPLHF. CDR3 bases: TGTGCCAGCAGCAGGGGTAGATTGGATTCACCCCTCCACTTT.

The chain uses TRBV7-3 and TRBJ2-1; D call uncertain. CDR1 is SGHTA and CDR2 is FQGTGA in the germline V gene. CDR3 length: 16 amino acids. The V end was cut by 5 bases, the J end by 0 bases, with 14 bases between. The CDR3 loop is CASSPLSGSSYNEQFF. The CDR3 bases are TGTGCCAGCAGCCCCCTATCCGGAAGCTCCTACAATGAGCAGTTCTTC.

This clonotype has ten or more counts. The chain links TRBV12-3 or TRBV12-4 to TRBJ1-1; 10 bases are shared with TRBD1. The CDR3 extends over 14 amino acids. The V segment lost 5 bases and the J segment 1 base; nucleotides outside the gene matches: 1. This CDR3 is CASSRQGANTEAFF. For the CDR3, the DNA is TGTGCCAGCAGTCGACAGGGGGCGAACACTGAAGCTTTCTTT.

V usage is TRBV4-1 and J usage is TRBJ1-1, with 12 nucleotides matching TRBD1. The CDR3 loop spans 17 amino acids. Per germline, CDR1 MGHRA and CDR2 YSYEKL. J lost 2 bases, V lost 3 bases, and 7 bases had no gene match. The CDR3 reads CASSQAGTGGFNTEAFF. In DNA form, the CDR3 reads TGCGCCAGCAGCCAGGCCGGGACAGGGGGCTTTAACACTGAAGCTTTCTTT.

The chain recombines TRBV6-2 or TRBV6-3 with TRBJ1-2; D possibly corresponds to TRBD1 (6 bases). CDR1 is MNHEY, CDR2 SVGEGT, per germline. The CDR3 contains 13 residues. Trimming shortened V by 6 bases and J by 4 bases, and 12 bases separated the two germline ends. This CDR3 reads CASRRATGYGYTF. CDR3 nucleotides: TGTGCCAGCAGACGAGCGACAGGCTATGGCTACACCTTC.

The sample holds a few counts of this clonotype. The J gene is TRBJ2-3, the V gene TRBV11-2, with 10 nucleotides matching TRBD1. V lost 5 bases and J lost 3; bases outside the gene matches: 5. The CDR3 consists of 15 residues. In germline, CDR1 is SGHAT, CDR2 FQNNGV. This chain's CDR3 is CASSRDRGGTDTQYF. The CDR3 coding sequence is TGTGCCAGCAGCCGGGACAGGGGAGGAACAGATACGCAGTATTTT.

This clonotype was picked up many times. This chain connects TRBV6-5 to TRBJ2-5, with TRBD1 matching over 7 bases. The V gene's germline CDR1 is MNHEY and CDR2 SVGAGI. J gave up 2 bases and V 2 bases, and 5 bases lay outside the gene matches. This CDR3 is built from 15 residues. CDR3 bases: TGTGCCAGCAGTTACCTACCGGGACAGCAAGAGACCCAGTACTTC. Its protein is CASSYLPGQQETQYF.

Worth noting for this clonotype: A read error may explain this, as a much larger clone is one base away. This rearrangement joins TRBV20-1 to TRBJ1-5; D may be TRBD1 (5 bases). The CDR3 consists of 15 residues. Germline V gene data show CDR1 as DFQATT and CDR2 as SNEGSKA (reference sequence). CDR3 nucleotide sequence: TGCAGTGCTGGGGGGGGAATATATAGCAATCAGCCCAAGCATTTT. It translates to CSAGGGIYSNQPKHF.

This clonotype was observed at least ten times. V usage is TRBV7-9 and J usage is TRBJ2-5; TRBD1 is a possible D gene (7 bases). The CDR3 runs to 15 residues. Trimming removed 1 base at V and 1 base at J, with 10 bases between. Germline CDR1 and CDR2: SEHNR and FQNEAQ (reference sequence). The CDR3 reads CASSLVRGAQETQYF. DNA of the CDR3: TGTGCCAGCAGCTTAGTCAGGGGGGCCCAAGAGACCCAGTACTTC.